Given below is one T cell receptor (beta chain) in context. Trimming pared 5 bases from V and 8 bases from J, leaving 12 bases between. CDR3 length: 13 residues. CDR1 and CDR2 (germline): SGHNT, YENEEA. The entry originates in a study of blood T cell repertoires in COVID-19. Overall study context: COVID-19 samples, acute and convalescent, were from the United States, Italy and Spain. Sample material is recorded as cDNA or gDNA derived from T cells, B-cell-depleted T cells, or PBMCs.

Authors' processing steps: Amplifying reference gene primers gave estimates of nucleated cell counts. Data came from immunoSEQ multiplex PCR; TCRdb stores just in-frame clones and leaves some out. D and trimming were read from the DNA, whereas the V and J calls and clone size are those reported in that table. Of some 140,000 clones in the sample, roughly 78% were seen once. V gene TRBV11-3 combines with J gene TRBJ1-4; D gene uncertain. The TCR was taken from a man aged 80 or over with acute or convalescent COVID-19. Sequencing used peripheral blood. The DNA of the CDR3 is TGTGCCAGCAGCCTCGGGAGTGGGGAAAAACTGTTTTTT. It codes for CASSLGSGEKLFF.